This passage covers 10 T cell receptor beta chains from one sample sequenced in a study of cytomegalovirus exposure and HLA in healthy donors. This PCR relied on a set of 60 Vbeta primers and 13 Jbeta primers. Clones were read by immunoSEQ multiplex PCR, and TCRdb kept only the in-frame ones, dropping some. In the table there are around 200,000 clones, 82% of which are singletons. The sequencing sample was made of PBMCs. Source of these receptors: a middle-aged man in good health and CMV-seropositive.

This sequence joins TRBV6-1 and TRBJ2-7; unclear D gene. The CDR3 has 13 residues. Trimming cost V 5 bases and J 7 bases, with 15 bases left between them. The V gene's germline CDR1 is MNHNS and CDR2 SASEGT. The CDR3 spells CASSLGGMWEQYV. CDR3 nucleotide sequence: TGTGCCAGCAGTCTGGGTGGTATGTGGGAGCAGTACGTC.

This clone has just one count. The chain has TRBV30 and TRBJ2-1; 7 bases fit TRBD1. V lost 0 bases, J lost 8 bases, and 13 bases stayed unmatched. CDR3 length: 16 residues. The V gene's germline CDR1 is GTSNPN and CDR2 SVGIG (reference sequence). The CDR3 protein is CAWSVRDSYFPDEQFF. The CDR3 DNA reads as TGTGCCTGGAGTGTTCGGGACAGTTATTTTCCCGATGAGCAGTTCTTC.

V usage is TRBV13 and J usage is TRBJ2-4; 9 bases agree with TRBD1. With 5 bases clipped from V and 5 bases from J, the junction kept 13 bases outside the gene matches. Germline V gene lookup returns CDR1 PRHDT and CDR2 FYEKMQ (reference sequence). The CDR3 contains 17 residues. The CDR3 loop is CASSATGPGQGENIQYF. The CDR3 DNA is TGTGCCAGCAGCGCGACAGGACCGGGACAGGGCGAAAACATTCAGTACTTC.

The CDR3 spells CASKHAGGTEAFF. Here the CDR3 DNA reads TGTGCCAGCAAGCATGCAGGGGGCACTGAAGCTTTCTTT. The chain employs TRBV6-1 and TRBJ1-1; 7 bases map to TRBD1. This CDR3 region has 13 residues. Germline trimming cut 7 bases from V and 4 bases from J; bases unmatched to any gene: 6. The V gene's germline CDR1 is MNHNS and CDR2 SASEGT.

The gene calls are TRBV9 and TRBJ1-1; D is ambiguous. Trimming took 1 base from V and 3 from J, leaving 7 bases between them. CDR3 size: 13 residues. Germline CDR1 and CDR2: SGDLS and YYNGEE. The CDR3, as DNA: TGTGCCAGCAGCGTATTTCTCGACACTGAAGCTTTCTTT. Translated: CASSVFLDTEAFF.

This chain joins TRBV7-2 and TRBJ2-5; possible D gene TRBD1, 5 bases. V was clipped by 1 base and J by 3 bases, with 21 bases between them. CDR1 and CDR2 (germline): SGHTA, FQGNSA. The CDR3 sequence is 18 residues long. CDR3 protein: CASSLDGVRADLKETQYF. CDR3 nucleotide sequence: TGTGCCAGCAGCTTAGACGGCGTCAGGGCGGACCTAAAAGAGACCCAGTACTTC.

The DNA of the CDR3 is TGTGCCAGCTCACCGCTGGACAGCGGGACGAACACCATATATTTT. As protein: CASSPLDSGTNTIYF. This rearrangement joins TRBV18 to TRBJ1-3, with a weak D call TRBD1 (6 bases). With 3 bases removed from V and 7 bases from J, the gap between germline ends came to 16 bases. The CDR3 covers 15 residues. The germline V gene has CDR1 KGHSH and CDR2 LQKENI.

The V and J genes are TRBV10-3 and TRBJ1-1; D perhaps matches TRBD1 (5 bases). The germline gives CDR1 ENHRY, CDR2 SYGVKD. This CDR3 is built from 12 residues. V dropped 4 bases and J dropped 4 bases, with 7 bases sitting between them. The CDR3 spells CAISVGGTEAFF. CDR3 DNA: TGTGCCATCAGTGTGGGGGGCACTGAAGCTTTCTTT.

The chain uses TRBV6-1 and TRBJ1-2, with 7 bases fitting TRBD1. The junction had 8 bases not matched to a gene; V was cut back by 4 bases and J by 3 bases. The CDR3 is made up of 15 amino acids. Germline values: CDR1 MNHNS, CDR2 SASEGT. CDR3 region: CASSAKGQPHYGYTF. The CDR3 DNA sequence: TGTGCCAGCAGTGCAAAGGGACAGCCTCACTATGGCTACACCTTC.

This clone has more than one count but fewer than ten. V gene TRBV5-8 combines with J gene TRBJ1-1; 8 nucleotides agree with TRBD1. Trimming at V came to 0 bases and at J to 3 bases, leaving 4 bases not matched to a gene. This CDR3 has 15 amino acids. Germline CDR1 reads SGHTS; CDR2 reads YDEGEE. The CDR3 coding sequence is TGTGCCAGCAGCTTGGCGTTCAGGGGGCACACTGAAGCTTTCTTT. It encodes CASSLAFRGHTEAFF.